This T cell receptor beta chain was sequenced during a study of OX40 agonist ivuxolimab in advanced cancers. Background on the study: As their treatment, patients were administered ivuxolimab, an agonistic anti-OX40 (CD134) antibody. Patients in the trial were receiving intravenous ivuxolimab every 2 weeks, at doses of 0.01 to 10 mg/kg.

The protocol was immunoSEQ multiplex PCR, while the TCRdb copy is restricted to in-frame clones and leaves out a portion. The sample shows under 40,000 clones, roughly nine tenths of them seen only once. This CDR3 region has 17 residues. After removal of 0 bases from V and 2 bases from J, the junction contained 6 bases not matched to a gene. Germline V lookup: CDR1 LGHNA, CDR2 YNFKEQ. J is TRBJ2-1 and V is TRBV4-2; the match to TRBD2 covers 8 bases. The sample was CD4+ or CD8+ T cells sorted from blood, taken in a trial of the OX40 agonist ivuxolimab. This clonotype originated in an adult with an advanced solid tumor such as melanoma, head and neck, liver or kidney cancer. CDR3 in DNA: TGTGCCAGCAGCCAAGATCCGGGAGGGGGAGCCTACAATGAGCAGTTCTTC. This encodes CASSQDPGGGAYNEQFF.